These 11 T cell receptor beta chains were all obtained from the same sample, sequenced in a study of T cells after yellow fever vaccination. TCRdb called the 5' RACE reads again in MiXCR, with one record for every CDR3 protein. The sample records more than 300,000 distinct CDR3 sequences, around 10% being singletons. The sequenced sample was CD4+ T cells sorted from PBMCs, obtained 45 days after the yellow fever booster vaccination. The receptors originated from a man aged 18-30 years who received the YFV17D yellow fever vaccine.

This clonotype was counted a few times. CDR3 bases: TGTGCCAGCTCACACCGGGACAGGGTCCTCAGAGACGAGCAGTACTTC. As protein: CASSHRDRVLRDEQYF. The chain combines TRBV18 with TRBJ2-7; 9 bases fit TRBD1. Germline CDR1 KGHSH, CDR2 LQKENI. CDR3 length equals 16 residues. Trimming removed 4 bases from V and 5 bases from J; junction bases left unmatched: 12.

The table lists this clonotype with a few counts. The V and J genes are TRBV4-2 and TRBJ2-5, with TRBD2 as a possible D gene (5 bases). V lost 5 bases, J lost 1 base, and 14 bases lay in between. Germline loops: CDR1 LGHNA, CDR2 YNFKEQ. The CDR3 runs to 15 residues. The CDR3 reads CASSLGRRGQETQYF. The CDR3 DNA follows: TGTGCCAGCAGCTTGGGGAGAAGAGGCCAAGAGACCCAGTACTTC.

This sequence joins TRBV7-8 and TRBJ2-1; 7 bases map to TRBD2. The CDR3 runs to 16 residues. After removal of 3 bases from V and 3 bases from J, the junction contained 8 bases not matched to a gene. Looked up from germline, CDR1 is SGHVS and CDR2 is FQNEAQ. The CDR3 loop reads CASSLFRLADYNEQFF. As DNA, the CDR3 is TGTGCCAGCAGCTTGTTTCGACTAGCCGACTACAATGAGCAGTTCTTC.

Only a few counts were recorded for this clonotype. This chain joins TRBV6-1 and TRBJ2-7; D gene ambiguous. The CDR3 loop spans 13 amino acids. The germline CDR1 and CDR2 sequences are MNHNS and SASEGT. V was shortened by 8 bases and J by 0 bases, with 11 bases between the two germline ends. CDR3 loop: CASAQLYSYEQYV. The DNA of the CDR3 is TGTGCCAGCGCCCAATTATACTCCTACGAGCAGTACGTC.

This clonotype was counted at least ten times. The V and J genes are TRBV7-3 and TRBJ2-1, with D possibly matching TRBD2 (5 bases). The V gene's germline CDR1 is SGHTA and CDR2 FQGTGA. The CDR3 extends over 13 amino acids. The V end was cut by 7 bases, the J end by 5 bases, with 12 bases between. The CDR3, as DNA: TGTGCCAGCATGAGCGGATGGAACAATGAGCAGTTCTTC. Protein sequence: CASMSGWNNEQFF.

In this sample, this clonotype turned up a few times. V gene TRBV3-1 combines with J gene TRBJ1-1; 7 positions agree with TRBD1. This CDR3 comprises 13 residues. V dropped 1 base and J dropped 7; count of bases not matched to a gene: 3. The germline V gene encodes CDR1 LGHDT and CDR2 YNNKEL (reference sequence). CDR3 DNA: TGTGCCAGCAGCCAAGGACAGGGTGGTGAAGCTTTCTTT. Protein sequence: CASSQGQGGEAFF.

The V and J genes are TRBV4-3 and TRBJ1-3, with D uncertain. Germline V gene lookup returns CDR1 LGHNA and CDR2 YSLEER. The CDR3 consists of 15 residues. The V gene lost 6 bases and the J gene lost 0 bases, with 12 bases spanning the gap. CDR3 residues: CASRLGGSSGNTIYF. DNA for the CDR3: TGCGCCAGCAGACTCGGCGGGTCCTCTGGAAACACCATATATTTT.

This clonotype was recorded at least ten times. The chain is built from TRBV9 and TRBJ1-6; D unresolved. The V gene's germline CDR1 is SGDLS and CDR2 YYNGEE. The CDR3 sequence is 12 residues long. With 1 base removed from V and 8 bases from J, the gap between germline ends came to 4 bases. This chain's CDR3 is CASSVRDSPLHF. Here the CDR3 DNA reads TGTGCCAGCAGCGTACGGGATTCACCCCTCCACTTT.

This clonotype was detected only a few times. J is TRBJ2-3 and V is TRBV29-1; D remains unclear. The CDR3 has 13 residues. Trimming removed 4 bases from V and 2 bases from J, with 10 bases in between. From germline, CDR1 is SQVTM and CDR2 ANQGSEA. The CDR3 spells CSVGLGVTDTQYF. The CDR3 DNA is TGCAGCGTTGGGCTGGGTGTCACAGATACGCAGTATTTT.

V gene TRBV7-2 combines with J gene TRBJ1-2, with TRBD1 as a possible D gene (5 bases). Looked up from germline, CDR1 is SGHTA and CDR2 is FQGNSA. This CDR3 is built from 13 residues. V was clipped by 5 bases and J by 5 bases, with 12 bases between them. The CDR3 reads CASSRDLEYGYTF. The CDR3 DNA is TGTGCCAGCAGCCGGGACCTCGAGTATGGCTACACCTTC.

The chain carries TRBV28 and TRBJ1-2, with TRBD1 identical over 7 bases. Looked up from germline, CDR1 is MDHEN and CDR2 is SYDVKM. The CDR3 totals 15 residues. V lost 5 bases and J lost 4; bases outside the gene matches: 10. The CDR3 coding sequence is TGTGCCAGCAGTCCCGGGACAGCTTTTTCCTATGGCTACACCTTC. Amino acids: CASSPGTAFSYGYTF.